This T cell receptor (beta chain) comes out of a study of OX40 agonist ivuxolimab in advanced cancers. General study points: Mean expanded clone counts were higher in CD8+ than CD4+ T cells. The study did not work out the antigen specificity of the expanded peripheral T cells.

Profiling relied on immunoSEQ multiplex PCR, and the TCRdb table lists in-frame clones only, not all of them. This table has 100,000 or so clones, around nine tenths appearing once. This clone has just one count. The antigen remains unidentified. Germline V CDR1 and CDR2: MGHDK, SYGVNS. Trimming left V 2 bases short and J 3 bases short, with 7 bases between. The CDR3 contains 13 residues. This specimen was CD4+ or CD8+ T cells sorted from blood, taken in a trial of the OX40 agonist ivuxolimab. The TCR was taken from an adult with an advanced solid tumor such as melanoma, head and neck, liver or kidney cancer. The V gene is TRBV25-1, the J gene TRBJ2-5; D is unresolved. CDR3 amino acids: CASSELGEETQYF. CDR3 coding DNA: TGTGCCAGCAGTGAACTAGGAGAAGAGACCCAGTACTTC.